The entry below describes one T cell receptor beta chain. Its cognate antigen is unknown. For TCR beta, libraries came from quantitative 5'-RACE with molecular barcodes. TCRdb used MiXCR to reprocess the 5' RACE reads, holding one entry per CDR3 protein. Here the sample spans about 360,000 distinct CDR3 sequences, 20% to 25% being singletons. The data are from a study of CD8 T cells in ankylosing spondylitis. Study findings and constraints: Typical of ankylosing spondylitis blood, it appeared, was a TCR beta motif of roughly eight highly homologous variants. Reportedly, significant enrichment of disease-linked clones occurred in matched ankylosing spondylitis synovial fluid.

This CDR3 region has 15 residues. Looked up from germline, CDR1 is SEHNR and CDR2 is FQNEAQ (reference sequence). V lost 5 bases to trimming and J lost 0 bases; unmatched junction nucleotides: 2. The rearrangement links TRBV7-9 to TRBJ2-1, with 9 bases aligning to TRBD1. Sequenced material: blood, either unsorted or a sorted T cell fraction (not recorded which). This TCR derives from a male donor with ankylosing spondylitis or in good health (not recorded which). The CDR3 loop reads CASSPQGASYNEQFF. The CDR3 DNA reads as TGTGCCAGCAGCCCACAGGGGGCCTCCTACAATGAGCAGTTCTTC. Full variable domain (rest looked up from reference TRBV7-9 and TRBJ2-1): DTGVSQNPRHKITKRGQNVTFRCDPISEHNRLYWYRQTLGQGPEFLTYFQNEAQLEKSRLLSDRFSAERPKGSFSTLEIQRTEQGDSAMYLCASSPQGASYNEQFFGPGTRLTVL.